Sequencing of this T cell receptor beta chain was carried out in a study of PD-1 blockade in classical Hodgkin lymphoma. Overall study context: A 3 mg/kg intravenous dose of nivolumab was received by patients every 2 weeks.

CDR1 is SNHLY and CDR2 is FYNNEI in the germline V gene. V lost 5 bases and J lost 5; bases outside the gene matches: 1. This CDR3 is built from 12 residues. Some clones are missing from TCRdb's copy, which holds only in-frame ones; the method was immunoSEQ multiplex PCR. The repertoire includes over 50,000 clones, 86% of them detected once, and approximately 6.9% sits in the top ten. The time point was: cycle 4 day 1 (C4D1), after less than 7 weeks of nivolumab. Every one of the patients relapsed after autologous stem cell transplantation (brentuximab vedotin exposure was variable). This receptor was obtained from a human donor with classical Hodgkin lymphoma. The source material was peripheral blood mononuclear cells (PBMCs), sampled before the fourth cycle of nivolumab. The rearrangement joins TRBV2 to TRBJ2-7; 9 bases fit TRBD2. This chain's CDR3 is CASSPSGNEQYF. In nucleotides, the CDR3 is TGTGCCAGCAGTCCTAGCGGGAACGAGCAGTACTTC.